A single sample is the source of the 16 T cell receptor beta chains below, sequenced in a study of T-cell memory formation after mild COVID-19. One entry per CDR3 protein results from TCRdb running MiXCR on the 5' RACE reads. The sample gives a few hundred thousand distinct CDR3 sequences, around 16% of which show up once; 20% to 25% is in the top ten. The sample taken for sequencing was PBMCs or a T cell subset sorted from them (not recorded which). These receptors all stem from a man aged 18-30 years who had mild COVID-19 (a few samples of this study predate the infection). Cell type and time point are not known.

This clonotype has just a few counts. The gene calls are TRBV5-1 and TRBJ2-1; D is possibly TRBD1 (5 bases). The CDR3 spans 15 residues. Trimming pared 1 base from V and 4 bases from J, leaving 12 bases between. Germline V gives CDR1 SGHRS, CDR2 YFSETQ. The CDR3 nucleotides read TGCGCCAGCAGCTTGACGCCAGGGCGATACAATGAGCAGTTCTTC. Amino acids: CASSLTPGRYNEQFF.

This clonotype was found a few times. This chain links TRBV7-9 with TRBJ1-5; a possible D gene is TRBD1 (6 bases). Trimming took 5 bases from V and 4 from J, leaving 15 bases between them. This CDR3 comprises 15 residues. The germline V gene has CDR1 SEHNR and CDR2 FQNEAQ (reference sequence). The CDR3 sequence is CASSDVDRGNQPQHF. DNA of the CDR3: TGTGCCAGCAGCGACGTCGATAGGGGGAATCAGCCCCAGCATTTT. Full variable domain (outside the CDR3, taken from reference TRBV7-9 and TRBJ1-5): DTGVSQNPRHKITKRGQNVTFRCDPISEHNRLYWYRQTLGQGPEFLTYFQNEAQLEKSRLLSDRFSAERPKGSFSTLEIQRTEQGDSAMYLCASSDVDRGNQPQHFGDGTRLSIL.

The gene calls are TRBV6-2 or TRBV6-3 and TRBJ1-5; 8 nucleotides line up with TRBD1. Germline CDR1 MNHEY, CDR2 SVGEGT. CDR3 length: 17 amino acids. J gave up 0 bases and V 0 bases, and 4 bases lay outside the gene matches. CDR3 amino acids: CASSYSRQGTSNQPQHF. The DNA of the CDR3 is TGTGCCAGCAGTTACTCGCGACAGGGGACTAGCAATCAGCCCCAGCATTTT.

This clonotype was detected only a few times. The chain links TRBV7-2 to TRBJ1-5, with TRBD1 as a possible D gene (6 bases). Trimming cost V 5 bases and J 5 bases, with 19 bases left between them. This CDR3 has 16 residues. Germline lookup yields CDR1 SGHTA and CDR2 FQGNSA. CDR3 nucleotide sequence: TGTGCCAGCAGCCCATATAGGACAGCGACAGATCAGCCCCAGCATTTT. Encoded protein: CASSPYRTATDQPQHF.

V is TRBV6-2 or TRBV6-3 and J is TRBJ1-5, with TRBD1 as a possible D gene (6 bases). This CDR3 region has 14 residues. Germline lookup yields CDR1 MNHEY and CDR2 SVGEGT. V was shortened by 4 bases and J by 6 bases, with 13 bases between the two germline ends. CDR3 sequence: CASSLGAPGQPQHF. The DNA for the CDR3 is TGTGCCAGCAGTTTGGGGGCGCCGGGTCAGCCCCAGCATTTT.

The chain couples TRBV6-6 to TRBJ1-2; 8 positions agree with TRBD1. With 6 bases clipped from V and 4 bases from J, the junction kept 4 bases outside the gene matches. This CDR3 has 13 amino acids. The germline V gene encodes CDR1 MNHNY and CDR2 SVGAGI (reference sequence). The CDR3 DNA sequence: TGTGCCAGCAGCCAGGGACAGGCCTATGGCTACACCTTC. Translating gives CASSQGQAYGYTF.

In this sample, this clonotype turned up a few times. The chain joins TRBV6-6 to TRBJ1-2; D unresolved. The V end lost 2 bases, the J end lost 8 bases, and 15 bases lay between the germline ends. The CDR3 length is 14 residues. Germline loops: CDR1 MNHNY, CDR2 SVGAGI (reference sequence). CDR3 region: CASSYRQPFFGYTF. As DNA, the CDR3 is TGTGCCAGCAGTTACCGGCAGCCTTTCTTCGGCTACACCTTC.

V gene TRBV20-1 combines with J gene TRBJ1-2; D perhaps matches TRBD1 (6 bases). Trimming cost V 0 bases and J 4 bases, with 9 bases left between them. Germline values: CDR1 DFQATT, CDR2 SNEGSKA (reference sequence). The CDR3 is made up of 13 amino acids. In nucleotides, the CDR3 is TGCAGTGCTAGAGAACAGGGCAGCTATGGCTACACCTTC. Protein product: CSAREQGSYGYTF.

The V call is TRBV5-1, the J call TRBJ2-5, with 11 bases aligning to TRBD2. Trimming cost V 4 bases and J 0 bases; bases outside gene matches: 8. The V gene's germline CDR1 is SGHRS and CDR2 YFSETQ. CDR3 length: 17 residues. The CDR3 DNA sequence: TGCGCCAGCAGCCAATCTAGACTAGCGGGGTACCAAGAGACCCAGTACTTC. Its translation: CASSQSRLAGYQETQYF.

A word on this clonotype: The junction shows a germline mismatch at one end, possibly a read error. The V gene is TRBV4-3, the J gene TRBJ1-1; maybe TRBD1 (6 bases). CDR3 size: 15 residues. The germline V gene has CDR1 LGHNA and CDR2 YSLEER. The CDR3 region is CASSQDLRGNAEAFF. CDR3 DNA sequence: TGCGCCAGCAGCCAAGATCTTAGGGGGAACGCTGAAGCTTTCTTT.

This clonotype was observed at least ten times. The V gene is TRBV12-3 or TRBV12-4, the J gene TRBJ2-2; D is uncertain. The ends were cut back, 5 bases at V and 1 base at J, with 8 bases in the middle. This CDR3 is 14 amino acids long. The CDR3 here is CASSAGMNTGELFF. CDR3 DNA: TGTGCCAGCAGTGCCGGAATGAACACCGGGGAGCTGTTTTTT.

The chain has TRBV4-3 and TRBJ2-5; tentative D call: TRBD1 (5 bases). The germline V gene has CDR1 LGHNA and CDR2 YSLEER. This CDR3 contains 15 residues. V was clipped by 3 bases and J by 2 bases, with 13 bases between them. The CDR3 nucleotides read TGCGCCAGCAGCCAGGGTCCCCAGGGACAAGAGACCCAGTACTTC. This gives the protein CASSQGPQGQETQYF.

For the CDR3, the DNA is TGTGCCAGCAGCTTGGGCGACAGTCCGTACGAGCAGTACTTC. Its translation is CASSLGDSPYEQYF. The chain is built from TRBV5-6 and TRBJ2-7; a weak D match, TRBD1 (5 bases). Germline V gene lookup returns CDR1 SGHDT and CDR2 YYEEEE. The CDR3 is 14 residues long. Trimming shortened V by 0 bases and J by 4 bases, and 11 bases separated the two germline ends.

This clonotype was detected a few times. The CDR3, as DNA: TGTGCCAGCAGTACCTCAGGGGAGAAGAACATTCAGTACTTC. Amino acids: CASSTSGEKNIQYF. The chain uses TRBV6-5 and TRBJ2-4; a weak D match, TRBD1 (6 bases). This CDR3 is built from 14 residues. Germline lookup yields CDR1 MNHEY and CDR2 SVGAGI. The V gene lost 5 bases and the J gene lost 7 bases, with 15 bases spanning the gap.

This chain uses TRBV29-1 with TRBJ1-1; the D gene is possibly TRBD1 (5 bases). V was clipped by 4 bases and J by 1 base, with 10 bases between them. The CDR3 is 13 amino acids. Per germline, CDR1 SQVTM and CDR2 ANQGSEA. CDR3 in amino acids: CSVVWTPNTEAFF. CDR3 DNA sequence: TGCAGCGTTGTTTGGACACCGAACACTGAAGCTTTCTTT.

In its sample, this clonotype was seen many times. The chain combines TRBV19 with TRBJ2-7; TRBD1 matches 9 bases. The germline V gene encodes CDR1 LNHDA and CDR2 SQIVND (reference sequence). V shed 3 bases and J 6 bases; nucleotides not matched to a gene: 3. This CDR3 has 13 amino acids. The CDR3 reads CASSMGTGREQYF. CDR3 in DNA: TGTGCCAGTAGTATGGGGACAGGGCGCGAGCAGTACTTC.